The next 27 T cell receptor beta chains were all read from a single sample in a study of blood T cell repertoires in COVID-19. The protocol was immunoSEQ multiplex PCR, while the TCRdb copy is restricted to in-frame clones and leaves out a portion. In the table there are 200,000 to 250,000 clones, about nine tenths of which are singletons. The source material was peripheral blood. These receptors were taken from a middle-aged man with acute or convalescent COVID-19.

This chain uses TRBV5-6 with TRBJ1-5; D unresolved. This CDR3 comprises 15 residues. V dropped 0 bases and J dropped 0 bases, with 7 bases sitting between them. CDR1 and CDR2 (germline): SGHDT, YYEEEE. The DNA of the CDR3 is TGTGCCAGCAGCTTGGCAACGGGTAGCAATCAGCCCCAGCATTTT. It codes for CASSLATGSNQPQHF.

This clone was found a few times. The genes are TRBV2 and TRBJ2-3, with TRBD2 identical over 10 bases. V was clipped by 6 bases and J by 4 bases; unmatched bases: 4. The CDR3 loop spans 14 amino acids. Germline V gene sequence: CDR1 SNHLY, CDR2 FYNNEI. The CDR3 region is CASRRLAGSDTQYF. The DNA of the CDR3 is TGTGCCAGCAGGAGACTAGCGGGCTCAGATACGCAGTATTTT.

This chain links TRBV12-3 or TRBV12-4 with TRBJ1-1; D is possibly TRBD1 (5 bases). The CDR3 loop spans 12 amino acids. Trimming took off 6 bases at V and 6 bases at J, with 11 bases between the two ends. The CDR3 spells CASSQDSPEAFF. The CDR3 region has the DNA TGTGCCAGCAGCCAAGACAGCCCTGAAGCTTTCTTT.

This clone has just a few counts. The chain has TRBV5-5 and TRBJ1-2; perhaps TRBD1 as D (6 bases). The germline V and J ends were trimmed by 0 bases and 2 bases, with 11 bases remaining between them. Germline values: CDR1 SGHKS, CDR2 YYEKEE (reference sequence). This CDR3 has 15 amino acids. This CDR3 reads CASSLVHRENYGYTF. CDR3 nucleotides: TGTGCCAGCAGCTTGGTTCACAGGGAGAACTATGGCTACACCTTC.

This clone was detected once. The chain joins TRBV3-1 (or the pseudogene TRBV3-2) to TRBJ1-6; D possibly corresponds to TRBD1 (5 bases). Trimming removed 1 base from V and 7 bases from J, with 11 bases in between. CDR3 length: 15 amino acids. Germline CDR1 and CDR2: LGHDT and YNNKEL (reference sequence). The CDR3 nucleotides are TGTGCCAGCAGCCAAGTAGACAGCGGGAATTCACCCCTCCACTTT. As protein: CASSQVDSGNSPLHF.

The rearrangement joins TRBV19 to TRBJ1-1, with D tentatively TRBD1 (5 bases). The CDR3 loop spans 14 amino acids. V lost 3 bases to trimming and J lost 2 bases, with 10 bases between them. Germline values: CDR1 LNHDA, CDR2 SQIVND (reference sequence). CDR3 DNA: TGTGCCAGTAGTATCATAAGGGGAAACACTGAAGCTTTCTTT. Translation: CASSIIRGNTEAFF.

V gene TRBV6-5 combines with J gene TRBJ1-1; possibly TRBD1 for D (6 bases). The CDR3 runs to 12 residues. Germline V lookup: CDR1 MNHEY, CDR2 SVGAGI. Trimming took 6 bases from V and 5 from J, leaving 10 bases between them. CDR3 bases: TGTGCCAGCAGACAGGGAGGGACTGAAGCTTTCTTT. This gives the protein CASRQGGTEAFF.

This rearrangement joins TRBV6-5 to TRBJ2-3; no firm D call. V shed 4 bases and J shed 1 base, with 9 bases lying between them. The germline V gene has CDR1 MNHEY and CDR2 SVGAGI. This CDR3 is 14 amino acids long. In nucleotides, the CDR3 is TGTGCCAGCAGTTCCCGTCTCGGCACAGATACGCAGTATTTT. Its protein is CASSSRLGTDTQYF.

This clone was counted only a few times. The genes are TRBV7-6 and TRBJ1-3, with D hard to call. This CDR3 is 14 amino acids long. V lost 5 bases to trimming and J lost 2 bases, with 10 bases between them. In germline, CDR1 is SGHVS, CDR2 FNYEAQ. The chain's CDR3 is CASSPEITGNTIYF. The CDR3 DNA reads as TGTGCCAGCAGCCCTGAGATAACTGGAAACACCATATATTTT.

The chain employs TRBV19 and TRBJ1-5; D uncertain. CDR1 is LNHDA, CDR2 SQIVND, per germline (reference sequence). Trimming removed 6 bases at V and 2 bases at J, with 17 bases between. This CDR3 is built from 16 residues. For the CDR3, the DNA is TGTGCCAGTAGGTCGATCGGGGAGGGTGGCAATCAGCCCCAGCATTTT. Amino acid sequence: CASRSIGEGGNQPQHF.

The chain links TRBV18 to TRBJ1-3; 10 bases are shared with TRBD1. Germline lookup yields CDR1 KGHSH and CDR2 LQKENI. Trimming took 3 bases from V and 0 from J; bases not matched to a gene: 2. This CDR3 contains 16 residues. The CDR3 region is CASSPWTGGSGNTIYF. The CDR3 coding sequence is TGTGCCAGCTCACCCTGGACAGGGGGCTCTGGAAACACCATATATTTT.

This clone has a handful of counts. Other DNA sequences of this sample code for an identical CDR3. The CDR3 sequence is CASSPGTGGYEQYF. DNA for the CDR3: TGTGCCAGCTCACCAGGGACAGGGGGCTACGAGCAGTACTTC. This rearrangement joins TRBV18 to TRBJ2-7, with 11 positions matching TRBD1. The CDR3 runs to 14 residues. V shed 2 bases, J shed 3 bases, and the junction held 0 bases outside the gene matches. Germline V gene sequence: CDR1 KGHSH, CDR2 LQKENI.

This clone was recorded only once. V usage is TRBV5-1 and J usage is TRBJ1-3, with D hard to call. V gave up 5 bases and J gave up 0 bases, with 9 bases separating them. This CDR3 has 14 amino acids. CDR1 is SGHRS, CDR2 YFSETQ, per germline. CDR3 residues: CASSPASSGNTIYF. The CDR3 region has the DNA TGCGCCAGCAGTCCAGCGAGCTCTGGAAACACCATATATTTT. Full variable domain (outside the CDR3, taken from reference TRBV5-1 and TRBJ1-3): KAGVTQTPRYLIKTRGQQVTLSCSPISGHRSVSWYQQTPGQGLQFLFEYFSETQRNKGNFPGRFSGRQFSNSRSEMNVSTLELGDSALYLCASSPASSGNTIYFGEGSWLTVV.

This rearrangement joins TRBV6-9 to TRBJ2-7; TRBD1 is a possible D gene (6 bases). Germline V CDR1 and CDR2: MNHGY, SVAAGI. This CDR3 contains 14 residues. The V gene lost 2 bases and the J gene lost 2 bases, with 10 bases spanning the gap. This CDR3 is CASSYQGPTYEQYF. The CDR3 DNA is TGTGCCAGCAGTTATCAGGGGCCAACCTACGAGCAGTACTTC.

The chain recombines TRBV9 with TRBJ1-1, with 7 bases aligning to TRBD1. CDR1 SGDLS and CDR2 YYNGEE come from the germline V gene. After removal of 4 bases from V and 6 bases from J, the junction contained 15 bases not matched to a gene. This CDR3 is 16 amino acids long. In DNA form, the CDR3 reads TGTGCCAGCAGCCCCCAGACAGGGTGGGTCGCCGCTGAAGCTTTCTTT. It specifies CASSPQTGWVAAEAFF. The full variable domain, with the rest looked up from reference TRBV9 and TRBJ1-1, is DSGVTQTPKHLITATGQRVTLRCSPRSGDLSVYWYQQSLDQGLQFLIQYYNGEERAKGNILERFSAQQFPDLHSELNLSSLELGDSALYFCASSPQTGWVAAEAFFGQGTRLTVV.

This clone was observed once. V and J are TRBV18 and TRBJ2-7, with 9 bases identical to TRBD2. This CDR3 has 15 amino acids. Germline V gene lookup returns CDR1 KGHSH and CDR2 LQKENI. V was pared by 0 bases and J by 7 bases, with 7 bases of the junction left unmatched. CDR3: CASSPPVAGVGEQYF. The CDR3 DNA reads TGTGCCAGCTCACCACCGGTAGCGGGGGTGGGGGAGCAGTACTTC.

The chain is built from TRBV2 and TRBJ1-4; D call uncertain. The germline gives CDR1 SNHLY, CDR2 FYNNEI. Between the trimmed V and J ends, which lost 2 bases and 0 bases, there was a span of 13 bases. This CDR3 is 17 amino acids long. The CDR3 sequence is CASSERRVRATNEKLFF. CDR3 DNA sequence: TGTGCCAGCAGTGAACGGCGGGTCCGGGCAACTAATGAAAAACTGTTTTTT.

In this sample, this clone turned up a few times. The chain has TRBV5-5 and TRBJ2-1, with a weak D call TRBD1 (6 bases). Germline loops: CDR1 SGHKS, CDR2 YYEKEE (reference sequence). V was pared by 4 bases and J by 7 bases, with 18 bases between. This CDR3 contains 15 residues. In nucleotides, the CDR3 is TGTGCCAGCAGCACACATACGGGACAACGGAATGAGCAGTTCTTC. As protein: CASSTHTGQRNEQFF.

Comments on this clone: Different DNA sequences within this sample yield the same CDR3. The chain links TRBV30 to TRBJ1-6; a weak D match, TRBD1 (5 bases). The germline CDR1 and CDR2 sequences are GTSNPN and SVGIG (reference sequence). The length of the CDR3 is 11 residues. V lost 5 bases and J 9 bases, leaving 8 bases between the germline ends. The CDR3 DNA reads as TGTGCCTGGGGCGGGGGTTCACCCCTCCACTTT. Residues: CAWGGGSPLHF.

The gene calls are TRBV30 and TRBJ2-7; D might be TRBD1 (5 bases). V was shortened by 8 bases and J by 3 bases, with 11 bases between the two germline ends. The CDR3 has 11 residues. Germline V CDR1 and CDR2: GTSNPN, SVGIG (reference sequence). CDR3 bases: TGTGCCAGGGGAAGCCTCTACGAGCAGTACTTC. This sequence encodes CARGSLYEQYF.

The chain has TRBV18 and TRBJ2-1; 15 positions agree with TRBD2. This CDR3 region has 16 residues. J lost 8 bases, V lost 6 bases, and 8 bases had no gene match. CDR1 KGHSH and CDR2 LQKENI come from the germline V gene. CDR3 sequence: CASSPRTSGGADEQFF. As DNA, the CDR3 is TGTGCCAGCTCCCCCCGGACTAGCGGGGGGGCCGATGAGCAGTTCTTC.

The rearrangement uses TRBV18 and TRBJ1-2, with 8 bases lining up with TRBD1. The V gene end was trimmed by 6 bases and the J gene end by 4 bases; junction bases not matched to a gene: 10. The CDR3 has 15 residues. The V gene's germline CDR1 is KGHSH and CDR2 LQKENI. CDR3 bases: TGTGCCAGCTCGCTCCTCGACAGGGGTTCCTATGGCTACACCTTC. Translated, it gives CASSLLDRGSYGYTF.

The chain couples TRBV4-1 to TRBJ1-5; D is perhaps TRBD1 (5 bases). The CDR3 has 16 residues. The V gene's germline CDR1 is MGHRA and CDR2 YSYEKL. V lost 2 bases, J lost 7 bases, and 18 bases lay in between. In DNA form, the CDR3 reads TGCGCCAGCAGCCAAACCCCGGGACTTCAAGGGCAGCCCCAGCATTTT. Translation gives CASSQTPGLQGQPQHF.

In nucleotides, the CDR3 is TGTGCCAGCAGCTTCTACAGGGGGGACTATGGCTACACCTTC. Translated, it gives CASSFYRGDYGYTF. The chain employs TRBV7-2 and TRBJ1-2, with 8 bases matching TRBD1. The CDR3 spans 14 residues. After removal of 3 bases from V and 3 bases from J, the junction contained 3 bases not matched to a gene. Germline assignment: CDR1 SGHTA and CDR2 FQGNSA.

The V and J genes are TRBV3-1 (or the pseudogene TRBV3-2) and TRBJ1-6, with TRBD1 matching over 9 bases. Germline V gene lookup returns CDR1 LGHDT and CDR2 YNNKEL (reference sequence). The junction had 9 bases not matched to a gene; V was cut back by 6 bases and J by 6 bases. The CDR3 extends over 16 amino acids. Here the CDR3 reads CASSPTGTGRNSPLHF. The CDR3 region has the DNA TGTGCCAGCAGTCCAACCGGGACAGGGCGTAATTCACCCCTCCACTTT.

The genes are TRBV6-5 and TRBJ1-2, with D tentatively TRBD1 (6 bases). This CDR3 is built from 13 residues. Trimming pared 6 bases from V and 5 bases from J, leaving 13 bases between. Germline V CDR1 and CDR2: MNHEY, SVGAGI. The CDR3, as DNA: TGTGCCAGCAGCCTAAACCAGGGGTATGGCTACACCTTC. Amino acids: CASSLNQGYGYTF.

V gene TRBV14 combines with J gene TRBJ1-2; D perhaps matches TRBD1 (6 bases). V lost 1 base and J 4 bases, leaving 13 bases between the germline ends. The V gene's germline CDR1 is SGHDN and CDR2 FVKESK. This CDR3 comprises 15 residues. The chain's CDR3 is CASSQAPPGAYGYTF. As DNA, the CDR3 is TGTGCCAGCAGCCAAGCACCGCCAGGGGCCTATGGCTACACCTTC.